The present T cell receptor beta chain was sequenced within a study of blood T cell repertoires in COVID-19. Turning to the study itself: Sites in the United States, Italy and Spain provided acute and convalescent COVID-19 samples.

The CDR3 has 16 residues. CDR1 and CDR2 from the germline V gene are SEHNR and FQNEAQ (reference sequence). V was clipped by 5 bases and J by 5 bases; unmatched bases: 9. Only in-frame clones appear in the TCRdb table, and some are missing; sequencing was by immunoSEQ multiplex PCR. Here the sample spans 30,000 to 40,000 clones, 70% to 90% being singletons. Sequenced: peripheral blood. This TCR derives from a human donor in a cohort sampled during active COVID-19. V usage is TRBV7-9 and J usage is TRBJ2-1, with 10 bases lining up with TRBD2. CDR3 bases: TGTGCCAGCAGCCTTCAAGCGGGGGGGCCGAACAATGAGCAGTTCTTC. Its translation: CASSLQAGGPNNEQFF.